The 30 T cell receptor beta chains presented below share a single source sample, sequenced in a study of shared clonotypes between healthy human individuals. CD45RO-negative CD8 cells positively selected for CCR7 made up the naive population, which excluded terminally differentiated effector memory CD45RA+ cells. Profiling relied on immunoSEQ multiplex PCR, and the TCRdb table lists in-frame clones only, not all of them. The sample gives about 2 million clones, less than 95% of which show up once; 0.9% to 1.4% is in the top ten. The specimen sequenced was naive CD8+ T cells sorted from blood. Every receptor here comes from a young man in good health.

V and J are TRBV30 and TRBJ1-1; a possible D gene is TRBD1 (5 bases). With 0 bases removed from V and 11 bases from J, the gap between germline ends came to 19 bases. From germline, CDR1 is GTSNPN and CDR2 SVGIG (reference sequence). The CDR3 contains 14 residues. The CDR3 is CAWSVRGTLEGAFF. In DNA, the CDR3 is TGTGCCTGGAGTGTACGGGGCACCCTCGAGGGCGCTTTCTTT.

V and J are TRBV2 and TRBJ2-3; 11 nucleotides line up with TRBD2. The CDR3 has 15 residues. The V gene end was trimmed by 7 bases and the J gene end by 2 bases; junction bases not matched to a gene: 5. The germline gives CDR1 SNHLY, CDR2 FYNNEI. The CDR3 DNA reads as TGTGCCAGCAACCAGGGACTAGCGGACACAGATACGCAGTATTTT. Amino acids: CASNQGLADTDTQYF.

The V gene is TRBV4-3, the J gene TRBJ2-2, with 13 bases that match TRBD2. After removal of 4 bases from V and 4 bases from J, the junction contained 15 bases not matched to a gene. Germline V gene lookup returns CDR1 LGHNA and CDR2 YSLEER. The CDR3 is 20 amino acids. This chain's CDR3 is CASSPESGGTSGTGTGELFF. CDR3 nucleotide sequence: TGCGCCAGCAGCCCTGAAAGTGGCGGGACTAGCGGGACGGGCACCGGGGAGCTGTTTTTT.

Concerning this clone itself: This sample includes further DNA sequences coding for the same CDR3. This rearrangement joins TRBV27 to TRBJ2-3, with 9 bases fitting TRBD1. Looked up from germline, CDR1 is MNHEY and CDR2 is SMNVEV (reference sequence). This CDR3 has 14 residues. V lost 2 bases to trimming and J lost 5 bases; unmatched junction nucleotides: 2. The CDR3 sequence: CASSLGQGLDTQYF. The CDR3 nucleotides read TGTGCCAGCAGTTTAGGACAGGGGTTAGATACGCAGTATTTT.

V and J are TRBV12-2 and TRBJ2-2; TRBD2 is taken as the D call from the table, unchecked against the DNA. TRBV12-2 is classified as a pseudogene. The CDR3 is 16 residues long. The CDR3 sequence is CASRPFGSGGALQLFF. The CDR3 bases are TGTGCAAGTCGCCCCTTTGGGAGCGGGGGCGCGCTCCAGCTGTTTTTT.

The genes are TRBV5-6 and TRBJ2-1; 7 bases are a match to TRBD2. Germline-derived CDR1 and CDR2 are SGHDT and YYEEEE. The CDR3 has 14 amino acids. The V and J ends lost 2 bases and 9 bases, in that order; junction bases with no gene match: 8. The CDR3 DNA is TGTGCCAGCAGCTTTGGAACCGCGGGGGTTGAGCAGTTCTTC. It codes for CASSFGTAGVEQFF.

The chain uses TRBV7-6 and TRBJ2-7; 7 bases are a match to TRBD2. The CDR3 is 15 residues long. The germline V gene has CDR1 SGHVS and CDR2 FNYEAQ. J lost 2 bases, V lost 5 bases, and 9 bases had no gene match. This CDR3 is CASSPGPGLPYEQYF. DNA for the CDR3: TGTGCCAGCAGCCCGGGCCCGGGACTACCCTACGAGCAGTACTTC. The whole variable domain, filled in from reference TRBV7-6 and TRBJ2-7, reads GAGVSQSPRYKVTKRGQDVALRCDPISGHVSLYWYRQALGQGPEFLTYFNYEAQQDKSGLPNDRFSAERPEGSISTLTIQRTEQRDSAMYRCASSPGPGLPYEQYFGPGTRLTVT.

The chain links TRBV11-1 to TRBJ2-3; 9 nucleotides align to TRBD1. J was trimmed by 4 bases and V by 6 bases; bases with no gene match: 14. The germline V gene encodes CDR1 SGHAT and CDR2 FQDESV (reference sequence). The CDR3 totals 17 residues. The CDR3 DNA reads TGTGCCAGCAGTCGAAACAGGGGGCTGATCGTGTCAGATACGCAGTATTTT. As protein: CASSRNRGLIVSDTQYF.

This chain joins TRBV4-1 and TRBJ1-5; perhaps TRBD1 as D (6 bases). The germline gives CDR1 MGHRA, CDR2 YSYEKL. The germline V and J ends were trimmed by 5 bases and 4 bases, with 12 bases remaining between them. CDR3 length equals 14 residues. The CDR3 region has the DNA TGCGCCAGCAGCATTGGACAGAGTAATCAGCCCCAGCATTTT. This codes for CASSIGQSNQPQHF.

The chain couples TRBV6-4 to TRBJ2-7, with D possibly TRBD2 on 6 matching bases. The length of the CDR3 is 13 residues. V was cut by 10 bases and J by 3 bases, with 16 bases left in between. Per germline, CDR1 MRHNA and CDR2 SNTAGT. In DNA, the CDR3 is TGTGCCACCGTGGGCGGGATGAGCTACGAGCAGTACTTC. It yields the protein CATVGGMSYEQYF.

Comments on this clone: Other nucleotide sequences from this sample produce the same CDR3. This chain connects TRBV19 to TRBJ1-1; unclear D gene. CDR3 length equals 12 residues. Trimming cost V 7 bases and J 0 bases, with 6 bases left between them. Looked up from germline, CDR1 is LNHDA and CDR2 is SQIVND (reference sequence). CDR3 sequence (DNA): TGTGCCAGTACGGGTATGAACACTGAAGCTTTCTTT. This codes for CASTGMNTEAFF. Looking up the rest from reference TRBV19 and TRBJ1-1 gives the full variable domain: DGGITQSPKYLFRKEGQNVTLSCEQNLNHDAMYWYRQDPGQGLRLIYYSQIVNDFQKGDIAEGYSVSREKKESFPLTVTSAQKNPTAFYLCASTGMNTEAFFGQGTRLTVV.

The chain carries TRBV13 and TRBJ2-7; tentatively, D is TRBD2 (6 bases). The CDR3 runs 16 residues. V was pared by 5 bases and J by 2 bases, with 19 bases between. From germline, CDR1 is PRHDT and CDR2 FYEKMQ (reference sequence). DNA of the CDR3: TGTGCCAGCAGCCGAGGCTCTATAGCGGAACCCTACGAGCAGTACTTC. As protein: CASSRGSIAEPYEQYF.

This clone was seen once. The gene calls are TRBV7-9 and TRBJ2-1; D possibly corresponds to TRBD1 (5 bases). The V and J ends lost 0 bases and 7 bases respectively, with 13 bases between them. The CDR3 contains 15 residues. Per germline, CDR1 SEHNR and CDR2 FQNEAQ (reference sequence). CDR3 in DNA: TGTGCCAGCAGCTTAGCAGTCGGGCAGGGAAATGAGCAGTTCTTC. This sequence encodes CASSLAVGQGNEQFF.

The J gene is TRBJ1-1, the V gene TRBV6-5; D unresolved. V was shortened by 1 base and J by 3 bases, with 6 bases between the two germline ends. Germline CDR1 and CDR2: MNHEY and SVGAGI. CDR3 length: 13 residues. CDR3: CASSYYTYTEAFF. DNA for the CDR3: TGTGCCAGCAGTTACTACACGTACACTGAAGCTTTCTTT.

This CDR3 is CASSEWRITDTQYF. The CDR3 DNA sequence: TGCGCCAGCAGTGAGTGGAGGATTACAGATACGCAGTATTTT. The chain carries TRBV10-2 and TRBJ2-3; D perhaps matches TRBD2 (5 bases). Deletions cut 1 base from V and 3 bases from J, with 8 bases between. CDR1 is WSHSY and CDR2 is SAAADI in the germline V gene. The CDR3 covers 14 residues.

On this clone: Other DNA sequences in the sample encode the same CDR3. The J gene is TRBJ1-1, the V gene TRBV27, with TRBD1 matching over 7 bases. The CDR3 length is 13 residues. CDR1 is MNHEY and CDR2 is SMNVEV in the germline V gene (reference sequence). Trimming removed 4 bases from V and 4 bases from J; junction bases left unmatched: 3. CDR3 coding DNA: TGTGCCAGCAGTTCAGGGGGGGGCACTGAAGCTTTCTTT. Protein sequence: CASSSGGGTEAFF.

Note on this clone: The same CDR3 also results from other DNA sequences found in this sample. The chain has TRBV19 and TRBJ2-7; D is uncertain. Germline V gene data show CDR1 as LNHDA and CDR2 as SQIVND (reference sequence). This CDR3 comprises 13 residues. V was clipped by 4 bases and J by 5 bases, with 12 bases between them. In DNA form, the CDR3 reads TGTGCCAGTAGTACCGGCCTACTCAACGAGCAGTACTTC. This gives the protein CASSTGLLNEQYF.

The chain combines TRBV9 with TRBJ2-1; unclear D gene. Trimming cost V 0 bases and J 8 bases, with 9 bases left between them. Looked up from germline, CDR1 is SGDLS and CDR2 is YYNGEE. CDR3 length: 13 residues. Here the CDR3 reads CASSVVGRDEQFF. The CDR3 DNA follows: TGTGCCAGCAGCGTAGTCGGTCGCGATGAGCAGTTCTTC.

This sequence joins TRBV6-1 and TRBJ2-7, with D hard to call. Germline CDR1 reads MNHNS; CDR2 reads SASEGT. V lost 3 bases and J lost 2, with 11 bases in between. The CDR3 covers 14 residues. The CDR3 nucleotides read TGTGCCAGCAGTGACGGCAGCTTTCCCTACGAGCAGTACTTC. Protein sequence: CASSDGSFPYEQYF.

The gene calls are TRBV7-9 and TRBJ1-2; D uncertain. Germline CDR1 SEHNR, CDR2 FQNEAQ (reference sequence). The CDR3 has 14 residues. V shed 5 bases and J shed 1 base, with 11 bases lying between them. Here the CDR3 reads CASSPGGINYGYTF. The CDR3 nucleotides read TGTGCCAGCAGCCCAGGAGGAATTAACTATGGCTACACCTTC. Using reference TRBV7-9 and TRBJ1-2 for the parts outside the CDR3, the full variable domain is DTGVSQNPRHKITKRGQNVTFRCDPISEHNRLYWYRQTLGQGPEFLTYFQNEAQLEKSRLLSDRFSAERPKGSFSTLEIQRTEQGDSAMYLCASSPGGINYGYTFGSGTRLTVV.

CDR3 residues: CASSRLADISYNEQFF. The CDR3 region has the DNA TGCGCCAGCAGCCGTTTAGCGGACATCTCCTACAATGAGCAGTTCTTC. The chain uses TRBV4-1 and TRBJ2-1; possibly TRBD2 for D (6 bases). Germline V CDR1 and CDR2: MGHRA, YSYEKL. The CDR3 extends over 16 amino acids. With 4 bases removed from V and 0 bases from J, the gap between germline ends came to 13 bases.

In the case of this clone: One end of the junction varies from germline; a read error may be responsible. The chain carries TRBV27 and TRBJ2-1; D might be TRBD2 (6 bases). The germline gives CDR1 MNHEY, CDR2 SMNVEV (reference sequence). The CDR3 runs 17 residues. The CDR3 here is CASSLYSYRDSSNEQFF. The CDR3 nucleotides are TGTGCCAGCAGTTTATATAGTTACCGGGACTCCTCCAATGAGCAGTTCTTC.

The V call is TRBV29-1, the J call TRBJ2-4; 11 bases fit TRBD1. J gave up 5 bases and V 3 bases, and 3 bases lay outside the gene matches. Looked up from germline, CDR1 is SQVTM and CDR2 is ANQGSEA. CDR3 length: 14 amino acids. In DNA, the CDR3 is TGCAGCGTTGAGGGGACAGGGGGAGAAAACATTCAGTACTTC. Translation gives CSVEGTGGENIQYF. Combining the CDR3 with reference TRBV29-1 and TRBJ2-4 gives the whole variable domain SAVISQKPSRDICQRGTSLTIQCQVDSQVTMMFWYRQQPGQSLTLIATANQGSEATYESGFVIDKFPISRPNLTFSTLTVSNMSPEDSSIYLCSVEGTGGENIQYFGAGTRLSVL.

The V call is TRBV6-5, the J call TRBJ2-5; 7 bases line up with TRBD2. The CDR3 runs to 12 residues. CDR1 and CDR2 (germline): MNHEY, SVGAGI. V shed 8 bases and J 1 base; nucleotides not matched to a gene: 1. The CDR3 region is CASCGGQETQYF. Written as DNA, the CDR3 is TGTGCCAGCTGCGGGGGCCAAGAGACCCAGTACTTC.

The gene calls are TRBV7-9 and TRBJ1-2, with 7 bases fitting TRBD1. The V segment lost 5 bases and the J segment 8 bases; nucleotides outside the gene matches: 8. This CDR3 is 13 amino acids long. Germline loops: CDR1 SEHNR, CDR2 FQNEAQ (reference sequence). The CDR3 loop reads CASSVRGAGGYTF. The CDR3, as DNA: TGTGCCAGCAGCGTCAGGGGGGCCGGCGGCTACACCTTC.

The chain couples TRBV5-4 to TRBJ2-7; 8 bases are shared with TRBD1. The CDR3 has 16 residues. Germline CDR1 and CDR2: SGHNT and YYREEE (reference sequence). The junction had 12 bases not matched to a gene; V was cut back by 2 bases and J by 5 bases. The DNA for the CDR3 is TGTGCCAGCAGCTTACCCCCACGGACAGGGCGTAACGAGCAGTACTTC. Amino acid sequence: CASSLPPRTGRNEQYF.

The chain has TRBV7-9 and TRBJ2-7, with D possibly matching TRBD2 (5 bases). Trimming took 1 base from V and 6 from J, leaving 10 bases between them. This CDR3 is built from 13 residues. Germline lookup yields CDR1 SEHNR and CDR2 FQNEAQ (reference sequence). The CDR3 DNA sequence: TGTGCCAGCAGCTTAGTCCCAGAGGGCGAGCAGTACTTC. This gives the protein CASSLVPEGEQYF.

The genes are TRBV19 and TRBJ2-1, with D tentatively TRBD1 (7 bases). This CDR3 contains 15 residues. V gave up 5 bases and J gave up 2 bases, with 13 bases separating them. Germline CDR1 is LNHDA and CDR2 is SQIVND (reference sequence). This chain's CDR3 is CASSASGGPYNEQFF. The CDR3, as DNA: TGTGCCAGTAGTGCTTCAGGGGGGCCCTACAATGAGCAGTTCTTC.

The chain combines TRBV10-1 with TRBJ2-3; TRBD1 or TRBD2 may be the D gene (5 bases each). V was trimmed by 3 bases and J by 0 bases, leaving 16 bases between them. The CDR3 is made up of 17 amino acids. Per germline, CDR1 WNHNN and CDR2 SYGVQD (reference sequence). In DNA form, the CDR3 reads TGCGCCAGCAGTGATATGATCGAGGGGTATAGCACAGATACGCAGTATTTT. Residues: CASSDMIEGYSTDTQYF.

This clone was seen a few times. The V gene is TRBV4-1, the J gene TRBJ1-6, with a tentative D call TRBD1 (6 bases). Germline lookup yields CDR1 MGHRA and CDR2 YSYEKL. The CDR3 extends over 12 amino acids. Trimming shortened V by 6 bases and J by 8 bases, and 8 bases separated the two germline ends. Here the CDR3 reads CASRRGDSPLHF. In nucleotides, the CDR3 is TGCGCCAGCAGGAGGGGGGATTCACCCCTCCACTTT.